This TCR beta chain originates from a study of post-analysis software for immune sequencing data. Unique molecular identifiers were carried by the TCR beta cDNA libraries. In TCRdb, the PCR reads were re-called with MiXCR into one record per CDR3 protein. Of some 700,000 distinct CDR3 sequences listed, 59% were seen once; the top ten hold around 11%. The CDR3 runs to 16 residues. Trimming took off 1 base at V and 3 bases at J, with 15 bases between the two ends. Whole-study findings and limits: Five or six TRBV segments were more frequent in patients than controls; TRBV5-6, TRBV5-1 and TRBV20-1 belonged to this group. Controls significantly exceeded multiple sclerosis patients in normalized Chao1 diversity.

This clonotype was counted between two and nine times. What it binds is unknown. This clonotype was obtained from a girl between 2 and 10 years old with multiple sclerosis. The rearrangement joins TRBV12-3 or TRBV12-4 to TRBJ1-2; weak D call: TRBD1 (6 bases). The source material was blood. In DNA, the CDR3 is TGTGCCAGCAGTTTAGGACTGTGGACAGCTTACTATGGCTACACCTTC. Protein: CASSLGLWTAYYGYTF.